These 18 T cell receptor beta chains were sequenced from one sample in a study of blood T cell repertoires in COVID-19. Repertoires were generated with immunoSEQ multiplex PCR, while TCRdb's copy carries only in-frame clones and drops some. Of around 370,000 clones in the sample, around 91% are singletons; the top ten hold less than 3.5%. The specimen sequenced was peripheral blood. These receptors originate from a woman between 18 and 30 years old who had recovered from COVID-19.

The J gene is TRBJ2-1, the V gene TRBV24-1; possibly TRBD1 for D (5 bases). V dropped 5 bases and J dropped 7 bases, with 11 bases sitting between them. The CDR3 is 13 amino acids. Germline V gene data show CDR1 as KGHDR and CDR2 as SFDVKD. The CDR3: CATSARQGNEQFF. The CDR3 nucleotides read TGTGCCACCAGTGCTCGGCAGGGAAATGAGCAGTTCTTC.

The CDR3 region is CASSLPLAGDNEQFF. CDR3 coding DNA: TGTGCCAGCAGCCTCCCACTAGCGGGAGACAATGAGCAGTTCTTC. The chain combines TRBV7-8 with TRBJ2-1; 11 nucleotides align to TRBD2. This CDR3 contains 15 residues. Trimming took 5 bases from V and 5 from J; bases not matched to a gene: 5. Germline V CDR1 and CDR2: SGHVS, FQNEAQ.

This sequence joins TRBV3-1 (or the pseudogene TRBV3-2) and TRBJ2-3; 10 bases are a match to TRBD2. The CDR3 consists of 19 residues. V shed 4 bases and J 0 bases; nucleotides not matched to a gene: 13. The germline V gene has CDR1 LGHDT and CDR2 YNNKEL (reference sequence). DNA for the CDR3: TGTGCCAGCAGCCCTCCTGGTAGCGGGAGGCTACTTAGCACAGATACGCAGTATTTT. Translating gives CASSPPGSGRLLSTDTQYF.

This chain connects TRBV11-2 to TRBJ2-1; TRBD2 aligns across 12 bases. V trimming: 5 bases; J trimming: 8 bases; junction bases outside the gene matches: 10. There are 16 residues in the CDR3. Germline lookup yields CDR1 SGHAT and CDR2 FQNNGV. This chain's CDR3 is CASSPTLAGGPDEQFF. The CDR3 coding sequence is TGTGCCAGCAGCCCTACGCTAGCGGGAGGGCCGGATGAGCAGTTCTTC.

The chain joins TRBV2 to TRBJ2-1; D perhaps matches TRBD2 (6 bases). V dropped 6 bases and J dropped 6 bases, with 18 bases sitting between them. This CDR3 region has 15 residues. Looked up from germline, CDR1 is SNHLY and CDR2 is FYNNEI. The CDR3 coding sequence is TGTGCCAGCAGCGAAAGACGGGAGTTCCGCAATGAGCAGTTCTTC. It translates to CASSERREFRNEQFF.

V is TRBV29-1 and J is TRBJ2-1; 9 bases fit TRBD2. J gave up 0 bases and V 7 bases, and 7 bases lay outside the gene matches. This CDR3 comprises 15 residues. The germline V gene encodes CDR1 SQVTM and CDR2 ANQGSEA. The CDR3 region has the DNA TGCAGCGCTAATCCGGGACTAGCCTCCTACAATGAGCAGTTCTTC. Its protein is CSANPGLASYNEQFF.

The CDR3 DNA reads TGTGCTAGTGCAAAGAGCTCTGGGGCCAACGTCCTGACTTTC. This encodes CASAKSSGANVLTF. This rearrangement joins TRBV12-5 to TRBJ2-6; no clear D gene. The V gene lost 7 bases and the J gene lost 0 bases, with 7 bases spanning the gap. The CDR3 runs 14 residues. Germline CDR1 LGHNT, CDR2 FRNRAP.

The chain employs TRBV20-1 and TRBJ2-3; 12 nucleotides line up with TRBD2. V trimming: 3 bases; J trimming: 1 base; junction bases outside the gene matches: 5. This CDR3 is built from 16 residues. Germline loops: CDR1 DFQATT, CDR2 SNEGSKA (reference sequence). This CDR3 reads CSASGLAGLGTDTQYF. The DNA of the CDR3 is TGCAGTGCTAGTGGACTAGCGGGATTGGGCACAGATACGCAGTATTTT.

The chain couples TRBV19 to TRBJ1-1, with a tentative D call TRBD1 (5 bases). The length of the CDR3 is 13 residues. Germline values: CDR1 LNHDA, CDR2 SQIVND (reference sequence). Trimming removed 2 bases at V and 9 bases at J, with 13 bases between. Here the CDR3 reads CASSIKEGVKAFF. DNA of the CDR3: TGTGCCAGTAGTATAAAAGAAGGGGTGAAAGCTTTCTTT.

Here the CDR3 DNA reads TGTGCCAGCAGCCATGGGACAGGGGGCTTGGTCACTGAAGCTTTCTTT. This sequence encodes CASSHGTGGLVTEAFF. The genes are TRBV14 and TRBJ1-1; TRBD1 matches at 12 bases. The V gene's germline CDR1 is SGHDN and CDR2 FVKESK. The V segment lost 3 bases and the J segment 4 bases; nucleotides outside the gene matches: 6. CDR3 size: 16 residues.

This sequence joins TRBV19 and TRBJ1-5; D perhaps matches TRBD1 (6 bases). The CDR3 covers 15 residues. Germline loops: CDR1 LNHDA, CDR2 SQIVND (reference sequence). Trimming pared 3 bases from V and 6 bases from J, leaving 15 bases between. CDR3 coding DNA: TGTGCCAGTAGTATCGGCGGGGGGCGAGGTCAGCCCCAGCATTTT. This encodes CASSIGGGRGQPQHF.

A single count supports this clone. This chain uses TRBV27 with TRBJ2-7; 9 bases are shared with TRBD1. The CDR3 length is 14 residues. V shed 8 bases, J shed 2 bases, and the junction held 7 bases outside the gene matches. Germline values: CDR1 MNHEY, CDR2 SMNVEV (reference sequence). The CDR3 DNA reads TGTGCCAGCCGTCGGGGACAGGGAACCTACGAGCAGTACGTC. It yields the protein CASRRGQGTYEQYV.

The CDR3 here is CASSLAGGTGGNTIYF. The CDR3 coding sequence is TGTGCCAGCAGCTTAGCTGGGGGGACAGGGGGAAACACCATATATTTT. The chain uses TRBV7-9 and TRBJ1-3, with TRBD1 matching over 9 bases. V shed 0 bases and J 4 bases; nucleotides not matched to a gene: 4. This CDR3 spans 16 amino acids. In germline, CDR1 is SEHNR, CDR2 FQNEAQ (reference sequence).

V and J are TRBV28 and TRBJ2-7, with a possible D match to TRBD1 (6 bases). Germline assignment: CDR1 MDHEN and CDR2 SYDVKM. The V and J ends lost 4 bases and 4 bases respectively, with 14 bases between them. This CDR3 comprises 14 residues. CDR3 sequence reads: CASSYSRTAYEQYV. CDR3 coding DNA: TGTGCCAGCAGTTATTCCCGGACAGCTTACGAGCAGTACGTC.

This clone was recorded once. The chain combines TRBV30 with TRBJ1-6; D gene ambiguous. V dropped 1 base and J dropped 9 bases, with 7 bases sitting between them. The CDR3 contains 12 residues. Germline-derived CDR1 and CDR2 are GTSNPN and SVGIG (reference sequence). The DNA for the CDR3 is TGTGCCTGGAGTGGACTCTCTTCACCCCTCCACTTT. It yields the protein CAWSGLSSPLHF.

The chain combines TRBV3-1 (or the pseudogene TRBV3-2) with TRBJ1-1, with 7 bases aligning to TRBD1. The CDR3 is 15 amino acids. Germline-derived CDR1 and CDR2 are LGHDT and YNNKEL (reference sequence). V dropped 7 bases and J dropped 4; count of bases not matched to a gene: 12. CDR3 residues: CASNSHGSGGTEAFF. The DNA of the CDR3 is TGTGCCAGCAACTCTCATGGATCAGGGGGCACTGAAGCTTTCTTT.

The rearrangement joins TRBV12-5 to TRBJ1-6; possible D gene TRBD1, 5 bases. The CDR3 is 12 residues long. Germline V gene lookup returns CDR1 LGHNT and CDR2 FRNRAP. V lost 1 base to trimming and J lost 13 bases, with 8 bases between them. CDR3 sequence: CASGLDRLPLHF. CDR3 nucleotide sequence: TGTGCTAGTGGTTTGGACAGGCTTCCCCTCCACTTT.

This chain joins TRBV2 and TRBJ2-2; 11 bases align to TRBD2. Losses at the gene ends were 4 bases for V and 8 bases for J; bases not matched to a gene: 9. CDR1 SNHLY and CDR2 FYNNEI come from the germline V gene. CDR3 length: 16 amino acids. CDR3 nucleotide sequence: TGTGCCAGCAGTGCAAGTAGCGGGAGGGCCTCGGGGGAGCTGTTTTTT. Protein product: CASSASSGRASGELFF.